This TCR beta chain was captured by sequencing in a study of regulatory T cells in long-lasting Graves disease. The time point was: persistent/refractory GD, antithyroid drugs over 5 years with positive TRAb. Isolated PBMC RNA provided the starting material for the TCR library. The CDR3 covers 16 residues. The V gene's germline CDR1 is SNHLY and CDR2 FYNNEI. CDR3 regions were amplified by Arm-PCR using iRepertoire HTBI primers to build TCR beta libraries. TCRdb reprocessed the multiplex PCR reads via MiXCR and lists one record per CDR3 protein. This sample has around 510,000 distinct CDR3 sequences, with roughly 20% found just once. This clonotype occurred a few times. One junction end does not reproduce the germline sequence, and a read error may be involved.

The clonotype originates from a female donor with Graves disease. The chain uses TRBV2 and TRBJ2-2; D is unresolved. This material consisted of peripheral blood mononuclear cells (PBMCs), taken when the disease was refractory, from a patient treated with antithyroid drugs. CDR3 sequence: CASSSQPLLLTEELFF. As DNA, the CDR3 is TGTGCCAGCAGCTCCCAACCGCTCTTATTAACCGAGGAGCTGTTTTTT.